What follows are 29 T cell receptor beta chains derived from one specimen sequenced in a study of shared clonotypes between healthy human individuals. The repertoire was sequenced with immunoSEQ multiplex PCR; TCRdb's copy has only in-frame clones and lacks some. The data contain over 2 million clones, 85% to 95% of them seen just once; the ten biggest clones take up 0.3% to 0.45%. The sequencing sample was made of naive CD4+ T cells from PBMCs. Subset denoted: CD45RA+ positively selected. These receptor sequences come from a man between 18 and 29 years old in good health. Some clones in this sample may be carry-over from other donors' samples.

V usage is TRBV5-1 and J usage is TRBJ2-7, with a weak D call TRBD2 (5 bases). This CDR3 contains 14 residues. V was cut by 1 base and J by 3 bases, with 11 bases left in between. The germline gives CDR1 SGHRS, CDR2 YFSETQ. The CDR3 DNA sequence: TGCGCCAGCAGCTTGTCTCGGGGAGTCTACGAGCAGTACTTC. It specifies CASSLSRGVYEQYF.

The CDR3 DNA follows: TGCAGCGTTGTCGTGGGCGAGGGTAGCTATGGCTACACCTTC. Translation: CSVVVGEGSYGYTF. The chain employs TRBV29-1 and TRBJ1-2, with D hard to call. Trimming left V 4 bases short and J 4 bases short, with 16 bases between. The germline CDR1 and CDR2 sequences are SQVTM and ANQGSEA. The length of the CDR3 is 14 residues.

The gene calls are TRBV28 and TRBJ2-7; no definite D call. Germline loops: CDR1 MDHEN, CDR2 SYDVKM. V was clipped by 3 bases and J by 6 bases, with 12 bases between them. CDR3 size: 13 residues. CDR3 region: CASSLEGIREQYF. CDR3 DNA sequence: TGTGCCAGCAGTTTGGAAGGGATTCGCGAGCAGTACTTC.

The rearrangement links TRBV30 to TRBJ2-7; D may be TRBD2 (5 bases). The CDR3 covers 14 residues. Germline V gene data show CDR1 as GTSNPN and CDR2 as SVGIG (reference sequence). V was trimmed by 8 bases and J by 0 bases, leaving 17 bases between them. CDR3 loop: CAGWLVGASYEQYF. Written as DNA, the CDR3 is TGTGCCGGATGGTTGGTGGGAGCCTCCTACGAGCAGTACTTC.

The chain has TRBV5-4 and TRBJ1-1; D unresolved. V was shortened by 4 bases and J by 1 base, with 11 bases between the two germline ends. The CDR3 consists of 14 residues. The germline gives CDR1 SGHNT, CDR2 YYREEE (reference sequence). CDR3 amino acids: CASSQEHQNTEAFF. In DNA form, the CDR3 reads TGTGCCAGCAGCCAAGAACACCAGAACACTGAAGCTTTCTTT.

CDR3 DNA: TGTGCCAGCAGCGGTGGACTAGGGGTCTACGAGCAGTACTTC. Its translation: CASSGGLGVYEQYF. The chain has TRBV9 and TRBJ2-7; TRBD2 matches at 7 bases. The V gene end was trimmed by 3 bases and the J gene end by 3 bases; junction bases not matched to a gene: 6. This CDR3 has 14 residues. CDR1 is SGDLS and CDR2 is YYNGEE in the germline V gene.

This sequence joins TRBV28 and TRBJ1-1, with D maybe TRBD1 (6 bases). CDR1 is MDHEN and CDR2 is SYDVKM in the germline V gene. The CDR3 is 15 amino acids. V was pared by 9 bases and J by 3 bases, with 20 bases between. The CDR3 loop is CASSMTNRVDTEAFF. In DNA form, the CDR3 reads TGTGCCAGTTCGATGACAAACAGGGTCGACACTGAAGCTTTCTTT.

The V and J genes are TRBV5-1 and TRBJ2-7; possibly TRBD2 for D (5 bases). The CDR3 has 15 residues. Between the trimmed V and J ends, which lost 4 bases and 9 bases, there was a span of 23 bases. Germline V gene data show CDR1 as SGHRS and CDR2 as YFSETQ. Here the CDR3 DNA reads TGCGCCAGCAGCACCGAGCCTGGAGCCCGGGAAGGGCAGTACTTC. Translated, it gives CASSTEPGAREGQYF.

The CDR3, as DNA: TGCGCCAGCAGCCAAGGGGAGGGGGGCTTTGGACTGGGCTACACCTTC. It encodes CASSQGEGGFGLGYTF. The chain uses TRBV4-1 and TRBJ1-2; D perhaps matches TRBD1 (6 bases). V was shortened by 1 base and J by 8 bases, with 20 bases between the two germline ends. Germline CDR1 MGHRA, CDR2 YSYEKL. The CDR3 sequence is 16 residues long.

The chain combines TRBV19 with TRBJ2-2, with 8 bases identical to TRBD2. V shed 4 bases and J 4 bases; nucleotides not matched to a gene: 17. The CDR3 sequence is 19 residues long. Germline-derived CDR1 and CDR2 are LNHDA and SQIVND (reference sequence). CDR3 bases: TGTGCCAGTAGTACTCAAAGAACCGGGACTAGAGGTATCACCGGGGAGCTGTTTTTT. It yields the protein CASSTQRTGTRGITGELFF.

This clone was counted between two and nine times. The V and J genes are TRBV19 and TRBJ1-1; 9 positions match TRBD1. The germline gives CDR1 LNHDA, CDR2 SQIVND (reference sequence). Losses at the gene ends were 6 bases for V and 4 bases for J; bases not matched to a gene: 18. The CDR3 is 18 residues long. CDR3 nucleotides: TGTGCCAGTAGCCTACCCTCATCACGAACAGGGGGCGGCACTGAAGCTTTCTTT. Protein sequence: CASSLPSSRTGGGTEAFF.

The chain combines TRBV5-8 with TRBJ2-1; TRBD2 matches at 7 bases. Germline-derived CDR1 and CDR2 are SGHTS and YDEGEE. The trim removed 1 base at V and 1 base at J, leaving 2 bases unmatched. CDR3 length: 15 residues. The CDR3 reads CASSLSGGSYNEQFF. CDR3 nucleotide sequence: TGTGCCAGCAGCTTGTCCGGGGGGTCCTACAATGAGCAGTTCTTC.

The chain recombines TRBV5-1 with TRBJ2-2; the D call may be TRBD1 or TRBD2 (5 bases each). This CDR3 is built from 14 residues. V shed 2 bases and J shed 6 bases, with 11 bases lying between them. Germline V gene lookup returns CDR1 SGHRS and CDR2 YFSETQ. The CDR3 here is CASSFNLGAGELFF. The CDR3 DNA is TGCGCCAGCAGCTTCAACCTGGGGGCCGGGGAGCTGTTTTTT.

The V call is TRBV5-1, the J call TRBJ2-2, with 8 positions matching TRBD1. Germline V gives CDR1 SGHRS, CDR2 YFSETQ. V lost 4 bases, J lost 5 bases, and 7 bases stayed unmatched. The CDR3 has 15 amino acids. Written as DNA, the CDR3 is TGCGCCAGCAGCATAGGACAGGGCAGGACCGGGGAGCTGTTTTTT. Its translation is CASSIGQGRTGELFF.

This chain joins TRBV27 and TRBJ1-2, with 7 bases that match TRBD1. This CDR3 comprises 14 residues. From germline, CDR1 is MNHEY and CDR2 SMNVEV (reference sequence). The junction had 13 bases not matched to a gene; V was cut back by 7 bases and J by 8 bases. The CDR3 DNA reads TGTGCCAGCACCCCGACAGGGACGGTGGGAGGCTACACCTTC. Its protein product is CASTPTGTVGGYTF.

J is TRBJ1-5 and V is TRBV28; the D is unclear. V was pared by 7 bases and J by 0 bases, with 7 bases between. CDR3 length: 13 residues. CDR1 and CDR2 from the germline V gene are MDHEN and SYDVKM. CDR3 sequence: CASTSLSNQPQHF. The CDR3 coding sequence is TGTGCCAGCACGTCCCTTAGCAATCAGCCCCAGCATTTT. The whole variable domain, remainder taken from reference TRBV28 and TRBJ1-5, is DVKVTQSSRYLVKRTGEKVFLECVQDMDHENMFWYRQDPGLGLRLIYFSYDVKMKEKGDIPEGYSVSREKKERFSLILESASTNQTSMYLCASTSLSNQPQHFGDGTRLSIL.

This chain connects TRBV30 to TRBJ1-2; D call uncertain. This CDR3 comprises 11 residues. The V gene's germline CDR1 is GTSNPN and CDR2 SVGIG (reference sequence). Trimming took 0 bases from V and 8 from J, leaving 7 bases between them. In DNA form, the CDR3 reads TGTGCCTGGAGTGTAAAGCGGGGCTACACCTTC. It translates to CAWSVKRGYTF.

The V call is TRBV15, the J call TRBJ2-3, with 9 bases identical to TRBD2. Trimming at V came to 2 bases and at J to 2 bases, leaving 11 bases not matched to a gene. Looked up from germline, CDR1 is LNHNV and CDR2 is YYDKDF (reference sequence). This CDR3 has 18 amino acids. CDR3 coding DNA: TGTGCCACCAGCAGAATCAAGAGCAGGACTAGCGACACAGATACGCAGTATTTT. This codes for CATSRIKSRTSDTDTQYF.

The chain couples TRBV25-1 to TRBJ1-2, with D unclear. Trimming stripped 7 bases from V and 4 bases from J, with 10 bases between. Germline-derived CDR1 and CDR2 are MGHDK and SYGVNS. The length of the CDR3 is 12 residues. The CDR3 DNA reads TGTGCCAGCACTATGGACGGCTATGGCTACACCTTC. This codes for CASTMDGYGYTF.

The gene calls are TRBV18 and TRBJ1-2; 10 nucleotides align to TRBD1. The CDR3 loop spans 15 amino acids. J gave up 7 bases and V 4 bases, and 9 bases lay outside the gene matches. Germline-derived CDR1 and CDR2 are KGHSH and LQKENI. The CDR3 nucleotides are TGTGCCAGCTCACGTAATGACAGGGGGCAGGGTGGCTACACCTTC. This sequence encodes CASSRNDRGQGGYTF.

The CDR3, as DNA: TGTGCCAGCAGCACCGGGACAGGGTGGGCCGCGAACATTCAGTACTTC. Amino acids: CASSTGTGWAANIQYF. The V and J genes are TRBV5-4 and TRBJ2-4; the match to TRBD1 covers 9 bases. CDR3 length equals 16 residues. Germline V lookup: CDR1 SGHNT, CDR2 YYREEE (reference sequence). With 4 bases clipped from V and 7 bases from J, the junction kept 12 bases outside the gene matches.

Notes on this clone: This specimen includes other DNA sequences encoding the same CDR3. V and J are TRBV28 and TRBJ2-7; D is ambiguous. The CDR3 contains 11 residues. The V gene's germline CDR1 is MDHEN and CDR2 SYDVKM. V dropped 6 bases and J dropped 2 bases, with 5 bases sitting between them. The DNA of the CDR3 is TGTGCCAGCAGCAAAACCTACGAGCAGTACTTC. It yields the protein CASSKTYEQYF.

This clone appeared a single time. This chain links TRBV6-4 with TRBJ2-1; 11 bases agree with TRBD2. This CDR3 contains 13 residues. The V and J ends lost 4 bases and 9 bases, in that order; junction bases with no gene match: 2. From germline, CDR1 is MRHNA and CDR2 SNTAGT. CDR3 DNA: TGTGCCAGCAGTGGCCTAGCGGGAGGTGAGCAGTTCTTC. It encodes CASSGLAGGEQFF.

The rearrangement links TRBV7-2 to TRBJ2-7; the D gene could be TRBD1 or TRBD2 (6 bases each). Trimming cost V 2 bases and J 5 bases, with 16 bases left between them. Germline loops: CDR1 SGHTA, CDR2 FQGNSA. The CDR3 loop spans 15 amino acids. CDR3 protein: CASSLLGGGSHEQYF. As DNA, the CDR3 is TGTGCCAGCAGCTTACTCGGAGGGGGTTCCCACGAGCAGTACTTC.

This clone showed up just once. The same CDR3 also results from other DNA sequences found in this sample. V gene TRBV29-1 combines with J gene TRBJ1-1; D ambiguous. Germline V gene data show CDR1 as SQVTM and CDR2 as ANQGSEA. The CDR3 extends over 13 amino acids. V lost 4 bases and J lost 0, with 9 bases in between. The CDR3: CSVVGQLNTEAFF. The CDR3 nucleotides read TGCAGCGTTGTAGGTCAACTGAACACTGAAGCTTTCTTT.

J is TRBJ2-1 and V is TRBV15; D perhaps matches TRBD1 (5 bases). The germline V gene encodes CDR1 LNHNV and CDR2 YYDKDF (reference sequence). The CDR3 contains 17 residues. Trimming removed 4 bases from V and 0 bases from J, with 16 bases in between. The CDR3 DNA reads TGTGCCACCAGCAAGGCACTTAGGGGCCTCTCCTACAATGAGCAGTTCTTC. This gives the protein CATSKALRGLSYNEQFF.

This clone was picked up one time. The chain uses TRBV4-1 and TRBJ2-7, with 9 bases aligning to TRBD2. Germline CDR1 is MGHRA and CDR2 is YSYEKL. V shed 3 bases, J shed 2 bases, and the junction held 11 bases outside the gene matches. The length of the CDR3 is 17 residues. The CDR3 spells CASSQNLAGGGPYEQYF. DNA of the CDR3: TGCGCCAGCAGCCAGAACCTTGCGGGGGGGGGACCCTACGAGCAGTACTTC.

This clone has only one observation. The CDR3 bases are TGTGCCAGCAGGGGGCAGAGCTCCTACGAGCAGTACTTC. Protein product: CASRGQSSYEQYF. This chain connects TRBV6-1 to TRBJ2-7, with D possibly TRBD1 on 5 matching bases. This CDR3 region has 13 residues. V shed 6 bases and J shed 0 bases, with 9 bases lying between them. The germline CDR1 and CDR2 sequences are MNHNS and SASEGT.

The gene calls are TRBV7-2 and TRBJ2-4, with a weak D call TRBD2 (5 bases). The CDR3 contains 18 residues. The germline V and J ends were trimmed by 2 bases and 0 bases, with 17 bases remaining between them. Germline V gives CDR1 SGHTA, CDR2 FQGNSA. CDR3 bases: TGTGCCAGCAGCTTATACTTTGTGAGGGATTTAGCCAAAAACATTCAGTACTTC. Amino acid sequence: CASSLYFVRDLAKNIQYF.